This T cell receptor (beta chain) was recorded in a study of molecular identifiers for immune sequencing clone quantification. In TCRdb, the PCR reads were re-called with MiXCR into one record per CDR3 protein. Of about half a million distinct CDR3 sequences listed, 20% to 25% are singletons. Broader study findings: Clones above 20 RNA copies contained over 98% of effector molecules and under 1% of naive molecules.

Each library that profiled naive CD8 cells came from roughly 20,000 to 1,000,000 sorted cells with 10%, 30% or 50% RNA. Naive CD8 T cells underwent sorting with the CD8+CD4-CCR7+CD45RA+ definition. This clonotype has at least ten counts. What it binds is unknown. The TCR was taken from a human donor in good health. Some libraries in this study had Jurkat cell RNA spiked in. The sequenced sample was naive CD8+ T cells from blood, with Jurkat cell RNA spiked in. The subset denotes: FACS-sorted CD8+CD4-CCR7+CD45RA+ naive T cells.

The CDR3 sequence: CASSPDFDTQYF. The CDR3 coding sequence is TGTGCCAGCAGCCCGGACTTCGATACGCAGTATTTT. The J gene is TRBJ2-3, the V gene TRBV11-2; D is possibly TRBD2 (5 bases). This CDR3 has 12 amino acids. Germline values: CDR1 SGHAT, CDR2 FQNNGV. V was shortened by 5 bases and J by 6 bases, with 9 bases between the two germline ends.